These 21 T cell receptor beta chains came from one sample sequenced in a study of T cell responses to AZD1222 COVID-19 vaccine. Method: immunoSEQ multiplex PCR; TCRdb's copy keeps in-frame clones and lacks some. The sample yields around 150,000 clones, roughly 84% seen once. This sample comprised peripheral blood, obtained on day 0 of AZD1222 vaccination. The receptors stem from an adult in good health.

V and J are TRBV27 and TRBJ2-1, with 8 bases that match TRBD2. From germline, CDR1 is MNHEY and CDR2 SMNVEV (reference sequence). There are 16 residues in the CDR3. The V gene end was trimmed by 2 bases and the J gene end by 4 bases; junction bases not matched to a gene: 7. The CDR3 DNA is TGTGCCAGCAGTTTACAAAGTCGGGGGGGATACAATGAGCAGTTCTTC. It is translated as CASSLQSRGGYNEQFF.

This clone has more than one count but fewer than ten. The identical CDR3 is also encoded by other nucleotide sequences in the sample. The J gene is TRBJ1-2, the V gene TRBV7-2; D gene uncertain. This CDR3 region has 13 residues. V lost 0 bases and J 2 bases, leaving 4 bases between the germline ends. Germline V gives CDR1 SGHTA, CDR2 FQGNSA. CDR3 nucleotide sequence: TGTGCCAGCAGCTTAGCTGGAAACTATGGCTACACCTTC. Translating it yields CASSLAGNYGYTF.

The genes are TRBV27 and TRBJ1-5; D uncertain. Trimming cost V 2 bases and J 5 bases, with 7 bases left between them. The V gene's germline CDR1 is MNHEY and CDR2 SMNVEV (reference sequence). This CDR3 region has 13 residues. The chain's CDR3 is CASSLDGYQPQHF. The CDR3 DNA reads TGTGCCAGCAGTTTAGACGGTTATCAGCCCCAGCATTTT.

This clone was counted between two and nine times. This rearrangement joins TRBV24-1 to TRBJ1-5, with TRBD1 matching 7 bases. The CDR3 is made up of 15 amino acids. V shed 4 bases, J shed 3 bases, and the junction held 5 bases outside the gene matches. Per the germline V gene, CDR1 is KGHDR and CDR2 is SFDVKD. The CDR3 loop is CATSDSGQVNQPQHF. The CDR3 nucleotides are TGTGCCACCAGTGACTCAGGACAGGTCAATCAGCCCCAGCATTTT.

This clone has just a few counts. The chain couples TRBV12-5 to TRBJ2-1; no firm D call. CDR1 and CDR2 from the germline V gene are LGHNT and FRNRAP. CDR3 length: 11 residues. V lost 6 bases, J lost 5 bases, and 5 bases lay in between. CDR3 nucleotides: TGTGCTAGTGGAATACACAATGAGCAGTTCTTC. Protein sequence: CASGIHNEQFF.

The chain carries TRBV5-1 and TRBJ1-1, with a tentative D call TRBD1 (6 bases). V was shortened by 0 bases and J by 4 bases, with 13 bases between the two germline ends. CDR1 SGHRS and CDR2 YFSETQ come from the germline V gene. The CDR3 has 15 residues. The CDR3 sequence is CASSLDGGRGTEAFF. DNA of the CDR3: TGCGCCAGCAGCTTGGACGGGGGCCGTGGCACTGAAGCTTTCTTT.

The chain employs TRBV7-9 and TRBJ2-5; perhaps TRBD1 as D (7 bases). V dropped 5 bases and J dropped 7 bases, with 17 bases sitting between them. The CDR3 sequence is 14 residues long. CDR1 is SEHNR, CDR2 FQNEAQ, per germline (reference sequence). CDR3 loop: CASSPRRGARTQYF. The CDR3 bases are TGTGCCAGCAGCCCCCGCAGGGGGGCCCGGACCCAGTACTTC.

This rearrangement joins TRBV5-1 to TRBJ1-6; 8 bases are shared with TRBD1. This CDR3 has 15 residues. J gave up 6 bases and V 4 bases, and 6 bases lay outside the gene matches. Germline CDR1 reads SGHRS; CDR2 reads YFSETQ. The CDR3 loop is CASSPNDRGNSPLHF. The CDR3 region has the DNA TGCGCCAGCAGCCCCAATGACAGGGGTAATTCACCCCTCCACTTT.

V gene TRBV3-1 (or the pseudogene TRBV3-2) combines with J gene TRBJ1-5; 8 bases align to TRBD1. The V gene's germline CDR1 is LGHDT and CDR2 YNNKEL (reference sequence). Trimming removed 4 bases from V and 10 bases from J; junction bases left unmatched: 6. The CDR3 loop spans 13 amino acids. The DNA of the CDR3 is TGTGCCAGCAGCCTCGGACAGGGCCAACCCCAGCATTTT. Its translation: CASSLGQGQPQHF.

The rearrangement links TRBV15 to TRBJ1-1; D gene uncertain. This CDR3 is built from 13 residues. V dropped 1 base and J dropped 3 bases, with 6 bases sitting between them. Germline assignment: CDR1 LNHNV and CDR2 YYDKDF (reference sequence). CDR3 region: CATSRGLDTEAFF. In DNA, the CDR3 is TGTGCCACCAGCAGAGGCCTCGACACTGAAGCTTTCTTT.

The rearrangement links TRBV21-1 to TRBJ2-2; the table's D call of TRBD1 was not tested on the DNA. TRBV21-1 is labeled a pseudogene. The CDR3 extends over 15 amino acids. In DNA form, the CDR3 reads TGTGCCAGCCTTCCTGGACAGGGTAACACCGGGGAGCTGTTTTTT. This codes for CASLPGQGNTGELFF.

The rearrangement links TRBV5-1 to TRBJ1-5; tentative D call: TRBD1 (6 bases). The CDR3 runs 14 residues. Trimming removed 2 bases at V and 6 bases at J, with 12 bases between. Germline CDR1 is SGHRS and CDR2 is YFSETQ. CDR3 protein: CASSLQGSGQPQHF. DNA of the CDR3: TGCGCCAGCAGCTTACAGGGTTCCGGTCAGCCCCAGCATTTT.

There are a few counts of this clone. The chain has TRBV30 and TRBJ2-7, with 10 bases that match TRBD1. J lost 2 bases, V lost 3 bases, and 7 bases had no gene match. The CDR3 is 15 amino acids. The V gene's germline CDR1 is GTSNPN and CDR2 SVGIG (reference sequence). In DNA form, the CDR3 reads TGTGCCTGGAGCACCGACAGGGGGCCCACCTACGAGCAGTACTTC. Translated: CAWSTDRGPTYEQYF. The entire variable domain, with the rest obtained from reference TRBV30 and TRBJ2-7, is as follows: SQTIHQWPATLVQPVGSPLSLECTVEGTSNPNLYWYRQAAGRGLQLLFYSVGIGQISSEVPQNLSASRPQDRQFILSSKKLLLSDSGFYLCAWSTDRGPTYEQYFGPGTRLTVT.

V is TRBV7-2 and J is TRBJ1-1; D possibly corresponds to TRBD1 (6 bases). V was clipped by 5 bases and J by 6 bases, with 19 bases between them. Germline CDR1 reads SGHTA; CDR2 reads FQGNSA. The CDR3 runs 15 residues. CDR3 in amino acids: CASSQFGQGLAEAFF. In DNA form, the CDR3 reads TGTGCCAGCAGCCAGTTTGGGCAGGGGCTGGCTGAAGCTTTCTTT.

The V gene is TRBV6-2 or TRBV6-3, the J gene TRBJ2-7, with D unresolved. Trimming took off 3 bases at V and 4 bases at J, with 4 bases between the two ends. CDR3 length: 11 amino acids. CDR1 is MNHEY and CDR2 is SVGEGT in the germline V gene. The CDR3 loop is CASSYLYEQYF. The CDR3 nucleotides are TGTGCCAGCAGTTATCTGTACGAGCAGTACTTC.

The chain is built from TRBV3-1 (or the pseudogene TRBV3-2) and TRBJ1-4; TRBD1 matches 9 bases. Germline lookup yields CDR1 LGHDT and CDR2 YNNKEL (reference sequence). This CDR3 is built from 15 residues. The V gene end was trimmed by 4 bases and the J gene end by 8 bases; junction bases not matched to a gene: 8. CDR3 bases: TGTGCCAGCAGCCCATGGACAGGGGAAGGAGAAAAACTGTTTTTT. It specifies CASSPWTGEGEKLFF.

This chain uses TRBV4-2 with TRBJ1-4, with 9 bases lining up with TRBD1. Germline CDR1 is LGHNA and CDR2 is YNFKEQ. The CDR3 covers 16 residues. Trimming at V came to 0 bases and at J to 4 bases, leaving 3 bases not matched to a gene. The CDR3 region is CASSQDSGQGNEKLFF. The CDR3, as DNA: TGTGCCAGCAGCCAAGATTCGGGACAGGGTAATGAAAAACTGTTTTTT.

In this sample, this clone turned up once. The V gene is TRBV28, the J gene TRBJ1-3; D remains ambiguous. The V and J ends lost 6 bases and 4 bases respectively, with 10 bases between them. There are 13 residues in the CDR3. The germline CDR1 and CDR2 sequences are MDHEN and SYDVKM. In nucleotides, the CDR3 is TGTGCCAGCAGGGGGTTAACGGGAAACACCATATATTTT. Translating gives CASRGLTGNTIYF.

The CDR3 reads CASSLEAFGETQYF. Here the CDR3 DNA reads TGCGCCAGCAGCTTGGAAGCTTTTGGAGAGACCCAGTACTTC. The chain recombines TRBV5-1 with TRBJ2-5; D gene ambiguous. Trimming removed 0 bases at V and 4 bases at J, with 10 bases between. In germline, CDR1 is SGHRS, CDR2 YFSETQ. The length of the CDR3 is 14 residues.

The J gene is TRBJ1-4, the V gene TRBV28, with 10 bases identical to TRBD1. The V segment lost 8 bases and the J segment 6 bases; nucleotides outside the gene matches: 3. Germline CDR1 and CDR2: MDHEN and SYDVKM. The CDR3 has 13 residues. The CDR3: CASRTGGYEKLFF. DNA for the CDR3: TGTGCCAGCCGGACAGGGGGGTATGAAAAACTGTTTTTT. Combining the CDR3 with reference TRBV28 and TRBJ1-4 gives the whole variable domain DVKVTQSSRYLVKRTGEKVFLECVQDMDHENMFWYRQDPGLGLRLIYFSYDVKMKEKGDIPEGYSVSREKKERFSLILESASTNQTSMYLCASRTGGYEKLFFGSGTQLSVL.

The CDR3 nucleotides read TGTGCCAGCAGCTCGTCGACAGGGGTAGGCTACACCTTC. Translating it yields CASSSSTGVGYTF. The chain employs TRBV11-3 and TRBJ1-2; the match to TRBD1 covers 8 bases. The V and J ends lost 4 bases and 8 bases, in that order; junction bases with no gene match: 6. Germline V gene sequence: CDR1 SGHNT, CDR2 YENEEA. There are 13 residues in the CDR3.